Below are 26 T cell receptor beta chains sequenced from a single sample in a study of cytomegalovirus exposure and HLA in healthy donors. The PCR had 60 Vbeta and 13 Jbeta primers. Repertoires were generated with immunoSEQ multiplex PCR, while TCRdb's copy carries only in-frame clones and drops some. The data show some 190,000 clones, about 82% seen once. Material for sequencing was PBMCs. The receptors come from a man younger than 35 in good health and CMV-seronegative.

V gene TRBV7-2 combines with J gene TRBJ2-1; no definite D call. Trimming took off 2 bases at V and 7 bases at J, with 6 bases between the two ends. The length of the CDR3 is 12 residues. Germline V gene lookup returns CDR1 SGHTA and CDR2 FQGNSA. In nucleotides, the CDR3 is TGTGCCAGCAGCTTAAGAGAGAATGAGCAGTTCTTC. Amino acids: CASSLRENEQFF. Looking up the rest from reference TRBV7-2 and TRBJ2-1 gives the full variable domain: GAGVSQSPSNKVTEKGKDVELRCDPISGHTALYWYRQSLGQGLEFLIYFQGNSAPDKSGLPSDRFSAERTGGSVSTLTIQRTQQEDSAVYLCASSLRENEQFFGPGTRLTVL.

This clone came up once. This chain joins TRBV28 and TRBJ2-7, with 9 bases matching TRBD2. Germline V gives CDR1 MDHEN, CDR2 SYDVKM. V shed 4 bases, J shed 5 bases, and the junction held 15 bases outside the gene matches. The CDR3 has 17 amino acids. The CDR3: CASSSSLGAGGRHEQYF. In DNA form, the CDR3 reads TGTGCCAGCAGTTCCTCCCTAGGAGCGGGGGGACGGCACGAGCAGTACTTC. Full variable domain (missing parts from reference TRBV28 and TRBJ2-7): DVKVTQSSRYLVKRTGEKVFLECVQDMDHENMFWYRQDPGLGLRLIYFSYDVKMKEKGDIPEGYSVSREKKERFSLILESASTNQTSMYLCASSSSLGAGGRHEQYFGPGTRLTVT.

This clone came up a few times. The chain combines TRBV9 with TRBJ2-2; D unclear. V was shortened by 2 bases and J by 4 bases, with 6 bases between the two germline ends. The CDR3 length is 13 residues. The V gene's germline CDR1 is SGDLS and CDR2 YYNGEE. In DNA form, the CDR3 reads TGTGCCAGCAGCGTTAGCTTCACCGGGGAGCTGTTTTTT. It codes for CASSVSFTGELFF. Filled out from reference TRBV9 and TRBJ2-2, the complete variable domain reads DSGVTQTPKHLITATGQRVTLRCSPRSGDLSVYWYQQSLDQGLQFLIQYYNGEERAKGNILERFSAQQFPDLHSELNLSSLELGDSALYFCASSVSFTGELFFGEGSRLTVL.

The chain has TRBV10-3 and TRBJ1-6, with 11 bases lining up with TRBD1. The germline gives CDR1 ENHRY, CDR2 SYGVKD. This CDR3 is 17 amino acids long. V gave up 5 bases and J gave up 8 bases; unmatched junction bases: 11. The CDR3 nucleotides are TGTGCCATCAGTTACCTCCCGGGACAGGGGGTGGATTCACCCCTCCACTTT. It yields the protein CAISYLPGQGVDSPLHF.

The chain has TRBV27 and TRBJ1-1; tentatively, D is TRBD1 (5 bases). CDR3 length: 14 amino acids. V was cut by 4 bases and J by 4 bases, with 13 bases left in between. Germline V gene sequence: CDR1 MNHEY, CDR2 SMNVEV (reference sequence). DNA for the CDR3: TGTGCCAGCAGTTCCCAGGGTTGGGGCACTGAAGCTTTCTTT. Translating gives CASSSQGWGTEAFF.

The rearrangement links TRBV7-8 to TRBJ1-1, with 8 bases identical to TRBD1. This CDR3 is 14 amino acids long. J gave up 5 bases and V 2 bases, and 4 bases lay outside the gene matches. Germline values: CDR1 SGHVS, CDR2 FQNEAQ. In DNA, the CDR3 is TGTGCCAGCAGCTTAATCCAGGGGGCGACTGAAGCTTTCTTT. Protein: CASSLIQGATEAFF.

This sequence joins TRBV15 and TRBJ1-5, with D possibly being TRBD1 (5 bases). Germline CDR1 LNHNV, CDR2 YYDKDF (reference sequence). V was cut by 0 bases and J by 7 bases, with 13 bases left in between. The CDR3 contains 15 residues. CDR3 sequence (DNA): TGTGCCACCAGCAGAGATGGCCAGGGAAACCAGCCCCAGCATTTT. Amino acid sequence: CATSRDGQGNQPQHF.

Of note for this clone: A junction boundary mismatches the germline segment, possibly from a read error. The gene calls are TRBV19 and TRBJ1-5; 9 bases map to TRBD1. CDR1 and CDR2 from the germline V gene are LNHDA and SQIVND (reference sequence). The CDR3 is 12 amino acids. The CDR3 DNA follows: TGTGCCAGTAGTAGAGGACAGGGGATCGGCAATTTT. This codes for CASSRGQGIGNF.

A few counts support this clone. The V and J genes are TRBV7-6 and TRBJ2-1; tentatively, D is TRBD1 (5 bases). The CDR3 covers 18 residues. Trimming took off 0 bases at V and 8 bases at J, with 23 bases between the two ends. Germline V CDR1 and CDR2: SGHVS, FNYEAQ. In nucleotides, the CDR3 is TGTGCCAGCAGCTTAGCGATGGGGCCACCTATCCTAGGGGATGAGCAGTTCTTC. It is translated as CASSLAMGPPILGDEQFF.

The chain employs TRBV18 and TRBJ1-5, with a possible D match to TRBD1 (5 bases). This CDR3 has 15 amino acids. Germline V gene sequence: CDR1 KGHSH, CDR2 LQKENI. The V gene lost 3 bases and the J gene lost 0 bases, with 9 bases spanning the gap. CDR3 sequence: CASSPPGVSNQPQHF. CDR3 DNA sequence: TGTGCCAGCTCACCCCCGGGGGTTAGCAATCAGCCCCAGCATTTT.

The chain is built from TRBV7-9 and TRBJ1-3; D is unclear. From germline, CDR1 is SEHNR and CDR2 FQNEAQ (reference sequence). V shed 5 bases and J shed 0 bases, with 17 bases lying between them. This CDR3 region has 17 residues. The CDR3 spells CASSQKDTLASGNTIYF. The CDR3 nucleotides read TGTGCCAGCAGCCAAAAAGACACCCTTGCCTCTGGAAACACCATATATTTT.

The rearrangement joins TRBV15 to TRBJ1-5, with a weak D call TRBD1 (5 bases). Trimming shortened V by 1 base and J by 4 bases, and 11 bases separated the two germline ends. The germline gives CDR1 LNHNV, CDR2 YYDKDF (reference sequence). This CDR3 has 15 amino acids. The CDR3 spells CATSRVPGENQPQHF. CDR3 coding DNA: TGTGCCACCAGCAGAGTCCCGGGGGAGAATCAGCCCCAGCATTTT. The whole variable domain, remainder taken from reference TRBV15 and TRBJ1-5, is DAMVIQNPRYQVTQFGKPVTLSCSQTLNHNVMYWYQQKSSQAPKLLFHYYDKDFNNEADTPDNFQSRRPNTSFCFLDIRSPGLGDTAMYLCATSRVPGENQPQHFGDGTRLSIL.

This sequence joins TRBV4-1 and TRBJ2-1; D perhaps matches TRBD2 (5 bases). This CDR3 has 14 residues. Germline values: CDR1 MGHRA, CDR2 YSYEKL. Between the trimmed V and J ends, which lost 1 base and 8 bases, there was a span of 12 bases. Written as DNA, the CDR3 is TGCGCCAGCAGCCAAGGCCCGGGGATATATGAGCAGTTCTTC. As protein: CASSQGPGIYEQFF.

The chain recombines TRBV7-3 with TRBJ2-1, with 8 bases identical to TRBD1. The CDR3 has 16 residues. J lost 9 bases, V lost 2 bases, and 12 bases had no gene match. Germline CDR1 and CDR2: SGHTA and FQGTGA. The CDR3 DNA sequence: TGTGCCAGCAGCTTATCCCCCCCAGGGGGCGGGACTGAGCAGTTCTTC. Translated: CASSLSPPGGGTEQFF.

The chain carries TRBV27 and TRBJ2-3; TRBD1 might be the D (6 bases). Trimming removed 5 bases at V and 0 bases at J, with 18 bases between. CDR3 length: 17 amino acids. CDR1 MNHEY and CDR2 SMNVEV come from the germline V gene (reference sequence). CDR3 residues: CASSPPGTLASTDTQYF. In nucleotides, the CDR3 is TGTGCCAGCAGTCCGCCTGGGACACTCGCTAGCACAGATACGCAGTATTTT.

The V and J genes are TRBV4-1 and TRBJ1-2, with a possible D match to TRBD1 (6 bases). CDR3 length: 14 residues. Trimming shortened V by 2 bases and J by 7 bases, and 14 bases separated the two germline ends. Germline lookup yields CDR1 MGHRA and CDR2 YSYEKL. Written as DNA, the CDR3 is TGCGCCAGCAGCCAAACTGGACAGCTAAGTGGCTACACCTTC. It yields the protein CASSQTGQLSGYTF.

This chain joins TRBV6-1 and TRBJ2-5, with D maybe TRBD2 (6 bases). Germline CDR1 and CDR2: MNHNS and SASEGT. V dropped 4 bases and J dropped 7 bases, with 13 bases sitting between them. CDR3 length: 13 residues. The CDR3, as DNA: TGTGCCAGCAGTGCGGGCCCCGGGGGGACCCAGTACTTC. The encoded protein is CASSAGPGGTQYF.

This CDR3 reads CASSQAAGGPVETQYF. The CDR3 region has the DNA TGTGCCAGCAGCCAAGCCGCGGGGGGGCCGGTAGAGACCCAGTACTTC. The chain joins TRBV4-2 to TRBJ2-5; 9 nucleotides agree with TRBD2. Germline assignment: CDR1 LGHNA and CDR2 YNFKEQ. The V and J ends lost 1 base and 4 bases, in that order; junction bases with no gene match: 7. This CDR3 region has 16 residues.

The V call is TRBV28, the J call TRBJ2-3; D is undetermined. Trimming took 2 bases from V and 9 from J, leaving 6 bases between them. The CDR3 spans 11 residues. The germline CDR1 and CDR2 sequences are MDHEN and SYDVKM. The chain's CDR3 is CASSLIETQYF. CDR3 bases: TGTGCCAGCAGTTTAATCGAGACGCAGTATTTT.

The rearrangement links TRBV18 to TRBJ1-1; no clear D. Germline V gene sequence: CDR1 KGHSH, CDR2 LQKENI. The CDR3 is made up of 14 amino acids. Trimming cost V 3 bases and J 2 bases, with 10 bases left between them. CDR3 DNA sequence: TGTGCCAGCTCACCTTCGGTGGTCAACACTGAAGCTTTCTTT. Its protein product is CASSPSVVNTEAFF.

The CDR3, as DNA: TGCAGCGCCCAATCGGGCGGGAACCTTAGGCATGAGCAGTTCTTC. This translates into CSAQSGGNLRHEQFF. This chain connects TRBV29-1 to TRBJ2-1, with a possible D match to TRBD2 (6 bases). The germline V gene encodes CDR1 SQVTM and CDR2 ANQGSEA. The CDR3 loop spans 15 amino acids. Trimming pared 7 bases from V and 8 bases from J, leaving 24 bases between.

The V call is TRBV28, the J call TRBJ1-2; 7 nucleotides agree with TRBD1. Trimming cost V 6 bases and J 4 bases; bases outside gene matches: 5. Germline values: CDR1 MDHEN, CDR2 SYDVKM. This CDR3 region has 13 residues. CDR3: CASRGQAVYGYTF. The DNA of the CDR3 is TGTGCCAGCAGAGGACAGGCCGTCTATGGCTACACCTTC.

The V and J genes are TRBV6-5 and TRBJ2-7; 9 bases align to TRBD1. The germline CDR1 and CDR2 sequences are MNHEY and SVGAGI. This CDR3 is 14 amino acids long. The V segment lost 8 bases and the J segment 2 bases; nucleotides outside the gene matches: 7. The CDR3 DNA reads as TGTGCCAGCGGGACGGGACAGGGACCCTACGAGCAGTACTTC. As protein: CASGTGQGPYEQYF.

This chain joins TRBV28 and TRBJ2-1; 13 bases align to TRBD2. In germline, CDR1 is MDHEN, CDR2 SYDVKM. V lost 9 bases and J lost 7; bases outside the gene matches: 9. This CDR3 has 15 residues. This CDR3 reads CASSKWTSGSNEQFF. In nucleotides, the CDR3 is TGTGCCAGTTCTAAATGGACTAGCGGGAGTAATGAGCAGTTCTTC. The whole variable domain, remainder taken from reference TRBV28 and TRBJ2-1, is DVKVTQSSRYLVKRTGEKVFLECVQDMDHENMFWYRQDPGLGLRLIYFSYDVKMKEKGDIPEGYSVSREKKERFSLILESASTNQTSMYLCASSKWTSGSNEQFFGPGTRLTVL.

J is TRBJ1-2 and V is TRBV30; 9 bases are shared with TRBD1. The CDR3 consists of 17 residues. Trimming took 6 bases from V and 3 from J; bases not matched to a gene: 17. Germline lookup yields CDR1 GTSNPN and CDR2 SVGIG (reference sequence). Here the CDR3 DNA reads TGTGCCTGCCCCTATTGGGACAGGGCTCCAAATCACTATGGCTACACCTTC. It specifies CACPYWDRAPNHYGYTF.

The J gene is TRBJ1-2, the V gene TRBV30; the match to TRBD1 covers 9 bases. The CDR3 is made up of 11 amino acids. V shed 7 bases, J shed 8 bases, and the junction held 5 bases outside the gene matches. Looked up from germline, CDR1 is GTSNPN and CDR2 is SVGIG (reference sequence). The DNA for the CDR3 is TGTGCCTTGGGACAGGGCAACGGCTACACCTTC. This gives the protein CALGQGNGYTF. The full variable domain, in which reference TRBV30 and TRBJ1-2 provide the parts outside the CDR3, is SQTIHQWPATLVQPVGSPLSLECTVEGTSNPNLYWYRQAAGRGLQLLFYSVGIGQISSEVPQNLSASRPQDRQFILSSKKLLLSDSGFYLCALGQGNGYTFGSGTRLTVV.